This TCR beta chain originates from a study of T cells in Graves' hyperthyroidism and ophthalmopathy. Study-level background: Peripheral blood was acquired at first diagnosis, ahead of any therapy whatsoever.

The CDR3 runs to 14 residues. The germline V and J ends were trimmed by 1 base and 0 bases, with 6 bases remaining between them. The germline CDR1 and CDR2 sequences are SGHAT and FQNNGV. Amplification of TCR beta CDR3 regions used RNA as the template. HTBI primers drove first-round RT-PCR of the TCR CDR3. TCRdb processed the multiplex PCR reads anew with MiXCR; each CDR3 protein has one entry. The sample yields more than 500,000 distinct CDR3 sequences, roughly 16% seen once. This clonotype was counted at least ten times. The study left out patients who had uncontrolled infection, other autoimmune disease, pregnancy or lactation.

The chain recombines TRBV11-2 with TRBJ1-2, with D unclear. Specimen: blood. The receptor was derived from a woman in her 30s with Graves' hyperthyroidism. For the CDR3, the DNA is TGTGCCAGCAGCTTAGCCACGGCTAACTATGGCTACACCTTC. It codes for CASSLATANYGYTF.